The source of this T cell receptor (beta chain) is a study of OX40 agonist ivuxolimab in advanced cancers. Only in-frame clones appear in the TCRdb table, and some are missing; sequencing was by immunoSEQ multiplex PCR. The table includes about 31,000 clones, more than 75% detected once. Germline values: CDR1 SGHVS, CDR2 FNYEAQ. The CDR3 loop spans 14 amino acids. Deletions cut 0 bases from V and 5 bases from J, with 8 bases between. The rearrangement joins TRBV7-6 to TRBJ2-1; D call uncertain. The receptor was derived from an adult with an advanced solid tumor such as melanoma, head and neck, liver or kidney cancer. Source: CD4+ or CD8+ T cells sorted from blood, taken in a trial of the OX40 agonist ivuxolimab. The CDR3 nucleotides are TGTGCCAGCAGCTTAGCTCTATTGGACAATGAGCAGTTCTTC. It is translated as CASSLALLDNEQFF.